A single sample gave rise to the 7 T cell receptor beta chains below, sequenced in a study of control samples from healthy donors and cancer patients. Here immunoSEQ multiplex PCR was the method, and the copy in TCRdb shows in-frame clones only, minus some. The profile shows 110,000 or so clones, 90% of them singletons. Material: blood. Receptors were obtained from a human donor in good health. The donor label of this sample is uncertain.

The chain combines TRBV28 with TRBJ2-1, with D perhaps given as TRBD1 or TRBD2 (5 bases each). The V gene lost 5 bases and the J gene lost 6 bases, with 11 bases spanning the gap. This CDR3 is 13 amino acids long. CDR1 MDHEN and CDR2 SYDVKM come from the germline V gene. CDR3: CASSPGPGNEQFF. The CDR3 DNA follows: TGTGCCAGCAGTCCGGGGCCTGGCAATGAGCAGTTCTTC. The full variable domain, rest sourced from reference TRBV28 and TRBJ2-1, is DVKVTQSSRYLVKRTGEKVFLECVQDMDHENMFWYRQDPGLGLRLIYFSYDVKMKEKGDIPEGYSVSREKKERFSLILESASTNQTSMYLCASSPGPGNEQFFGPGTRLTVL.

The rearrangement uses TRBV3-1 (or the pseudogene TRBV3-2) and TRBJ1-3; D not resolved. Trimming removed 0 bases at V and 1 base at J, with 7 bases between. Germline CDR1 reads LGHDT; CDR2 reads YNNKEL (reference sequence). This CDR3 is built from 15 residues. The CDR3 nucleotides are TGTGCCAGCAGCCAAGATGGGGTTTCTGGAAACACCATATATTTT. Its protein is CASSQDGVSGNTIYF.

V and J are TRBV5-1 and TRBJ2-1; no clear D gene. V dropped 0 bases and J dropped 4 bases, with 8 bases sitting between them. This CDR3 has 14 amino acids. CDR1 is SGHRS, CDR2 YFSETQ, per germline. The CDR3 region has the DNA TGCGCCAGCAGCTTGGGCCAGGATTACAATGAGCAGTTCTTC. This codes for CASSLGQDYNEQFF.

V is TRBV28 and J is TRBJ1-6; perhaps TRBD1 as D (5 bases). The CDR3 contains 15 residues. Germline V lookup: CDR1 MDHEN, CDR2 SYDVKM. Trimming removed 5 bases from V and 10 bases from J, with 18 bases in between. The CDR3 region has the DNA TGTGCCAGCAGTAGGCGCGGGCAGGGAATCTCACCCCTCCACTTT. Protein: CASSRRGQGISPLHF.

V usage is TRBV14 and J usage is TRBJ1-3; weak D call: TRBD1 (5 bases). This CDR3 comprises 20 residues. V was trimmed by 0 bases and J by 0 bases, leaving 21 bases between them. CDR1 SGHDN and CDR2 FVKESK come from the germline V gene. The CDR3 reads CASSQDLGTTVSSSGNTIYF. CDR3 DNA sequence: TGTGCCAGCAGCCAAGATCTGGGGACTACAGTATCAAGCTCTGGAAACACCATATATTTT.

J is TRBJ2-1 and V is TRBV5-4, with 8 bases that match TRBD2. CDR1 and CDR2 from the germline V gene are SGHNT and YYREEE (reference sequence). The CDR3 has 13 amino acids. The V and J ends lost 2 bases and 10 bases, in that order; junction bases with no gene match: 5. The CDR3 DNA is TGTGCCAGCAGCTTCGGGGCGGGGGGCGAGCAGTTCTTC. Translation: CASSFGAGGEQFF.

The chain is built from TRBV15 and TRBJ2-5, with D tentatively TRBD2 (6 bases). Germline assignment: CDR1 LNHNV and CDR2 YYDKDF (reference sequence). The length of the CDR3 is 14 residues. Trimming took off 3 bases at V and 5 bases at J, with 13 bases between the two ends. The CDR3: CATSSSGRVETQYF. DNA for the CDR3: TGTGCCACCAGCAGTAGCGGCCGGGTGGAGACCCAGTACTTC.